The next 19 T cell receptor beta chains were all read from a single sample in a study of blood T cell repertoires in COVID-19. The data were produced by immunoSEQ multiplex PCR, yet TCRdb's version contains in-frame clones alone and is incomplete. The sample contains 300,000 to 400,000 clones, around 90% of which appear only once. Sample: peripheral blood. These receptors all come from a woman younger than 30 who had recovered from COVID-19.

The chain employs TRBV27 and TRBJ2-1; TRBD2 aligns across 15 bases. This CDR3 has 16 residues. The junction had 7 bases not matched to a gene; V was cut back by 5 bases and J by 8 bases. CDR1 MNHEY and CDR2 SMNVEV come from the germline V gene (reference sequence). CDR3 sequence: CASSLSGTSGRYEQFF. The CDR3 region has the DNA TGTGCCAGCAGTCTTTCCGGGACTAGCGGGAGGTATGAGCAGTTCTTC.

The V gene is TRBV3-1 (or the pseudogene TRBV3-2), the J gene TRBJ1-6; tentatively, D is TRBD1 (5 bases). The CDR3 sequence is 16 residues long. Trimming removed 4 bases at V and 7 bases at J, with 17 bases between. CDR1 and CDR2 from the germline V gene are LGHDT and YNNKEL (reference sequence). As DNA, the CDR3 is TGTGCCAGCAGCCTAAGGGTAGGCCAGGGAAATTCACCCCTCCACTTT. Its translation: CASSLRVGQGNSPLHF.

The CDR3 DNA sequence: TGTGCCAGCAGCCCACGGGGTCTCAACTACAATGAGCAGTTCTTC. It is translated as CASSPRGLNYNEQFF. The chain combines TRBV7-2 with TRBJ2-1; possibly TRBD2 for D (5 bases). The germline V gene encodes CDR1 SGHTA and CDR2 FQGNSA. Trimming left V 5 bases short and J 3 bases short, with 14 bases between. The CDR3 contains 15 residues.

V is TRBV4-3 and J is TRBJ2-1, with D perhaps TRBD2 (6 bases). CDR3 length: 14 amino acids. CDR1 LGHNA and CDR2 YSLEER come from the germline V gene. The ends were cut back, 5 bases at V and 8 bases at J, with 16 bases in the middle. The CDR3 region has the DNA TGCGCCAGCAGCAAAAAACTGGACTATGATGAGCAGTTCTTC. Translated, it gives CASSKKLDYDEQFF.

This chain connects TRBV6-2 or TRBV6-3 to TRBJ2-5, with a possible D match to TRBD1 (5 bases). The CDR3 loop spans 15 amino acids. V lost 6 bases to trimming and J lost 4 bases, with 18 bases between them. Germline lookup yields CDR1 MNHEY and CDR2 SVGEGT. The CDR3 reads CASSDSLGGLETQYF. CDR3 nucleotides: TGTGCCAGCAGCGACAGCTTGGGCGGTCTAGAGACCCAGTACTTC.

The chain has TRBV24-1 and TRBJ2-3; 11 bases match TRBD2. Germline V gene sequence: CDR1 KGHDR, CDR2 SFDVKD. The CDR3 totals 16 residues. Losses at the gene ends were 4 bases for V and 1 base for J; bases not matched to a gene: 3. CDR3 nucleotide sequence: TGTGCCACCAGTGAGCCTAGCGGGAGGCGCACAGATACGCAGTATTTT. Protein product: CATSEPSGRRTDTQYF.

V usage is TRBV12-5 and J usage is TRBJ1-1; D is ambiguous. The CDR3 has 12 residues. Per germline, CDR1 LGHNT and CDR2 FRNRAP. Trimming took off 3 bases at V and 11 bases at J, with 13 bases between the two ends. The CDR3 region is CASGLARAAAFF. CDR3 coding DNA: TGTGCTAGTGGTTTAGCCCGCGCTGCTGCTTTCTTT.

This clone came up once. The chain is built from TRBV2 and TRBJ1-2; D might be TRBD1 (6 bases). Trimming shortened V by 5 bases and J by 5 bases, and 21 bases separated the two germline ends. The CDR3 covers 16 residues. Germline V CDR1 and CDR2: SNHLY, FYNNEI. The DNA of the CDR3 is TGTGCCAGCAGTAAAGACAGGACCAATGCGTTATATGGCTACACCTTC. Amino acid sequence: CASSKDRTNALYGYTF.

The V gene is TRBV21-1, the J gene TRBJ2-1; the tabulated D call, TRBD1, remains unverified against the DNA. TRBV21-1 is tagged as a pseudogene. The CDR3 runs 17 residues. CDR3 loop: CAGRSGHLQGPYNEQFF. For the CDR3, the DNA is TGTGCCGGAAGGTCGGGACACCTCCAGGGGCCCTACAATGAGCAGTTCTTC.

The chain employs TRBV4-3 and TRBJ2-1, with D maybe TRBD1 (5 bases). Trimming removed 0 bases from V and 7 bases from J, with 10 bases in between. The germline V gene has CDR1 LGHNA and CDR2 YSLEER. CDR3 length: 14 residues. The CDR3 nucleotides read TGCGCCAGCAGCCAAGATTTCAGGGCAAATGAGCAGTTCTTC. Translated: CASSQDFRANEQFF.

The chain couples TRBV6-1 to TRBJ1-2; D ambiguous. The CDR3 loop spans 13 amino acids. CDR1 MNHNS and CDR2 SASEGT come from the germline V gene. The V end was cut by 3 bases, the J end by 11 bases, with 16 bases between. The CDR3 DNA sequence: TGTGCCAGCAGTGACGCGGCAGCCGATCTGTACACCTTC. It codes for CASSDAAADLYTF.

V and J are TRBV27 and TRBJ1-1; D perhaps matches TRBD1 (6 bases). CDR1 MNHEY and CDR2 SMNVEV come from the germline V gene (reference sequence). The length of the CDR3 is 13 residues. V was trimmed by 10 bases and J by 6 bases, leaving 18 bases between them. The CDR3 nucleotides are TGTGCCACCGGGCCGGACAGCTTCGCTGAAGCTTTCTTT. It is translated as CATGPDSFAEAFF.

CDR3 in amino acids: CASSQPPGKGVGANVLTF. In DNA form, the CDR3 reads TGTGCCAGCAGCCAACCGCCAGGGAAGGGGGTAGGGGCCAACGTCCTGACTTTC. J is TRBJ2-6 and V is TRBV14, with D possibly TRBD1 on 6 matching bases. CDR3 length: 18 amino acids. Looked up from germline, CDR1 is SGHDN and CDR2 is FVKESK. The V end lost 2 bases, the J end lost 4 bases, and 18 bases lay between the germline ends.

The chain combines TRBV19 with TRBJ2-3; D is perhaps TRBD2 (5 bases). CDR1 is LNHDA and CDR2 is SQIVND in the germline V gene (reference sequence). This CDR3 comprises 16 residues. The germline V and J ends were trimmed by 5 bases and 9 bases, with 24 bases remaining between them. CDR3 in DNA: TGTGCCAGTAGTCCCCGGACGGACCTCGGCTCGGGGACGCAGTATTTT. It translates to CASSPRTDLGSGTQYF. Looking up the rest from reference TRBV19 and TRBJ2-3 gives the full variable domain: DGGITQSPKYLFRKEGQNVTLSCEQNLNHDAMYWYRQDPGQGLRLIYYSQIVNDFQKGDIAEGYSVSREKKESFPLTVTSAQKNPTAFYLCASSPRTDLGSGTQYFGPGTRLTVL.

The chain employs TRBV2 and TRBJ1-1; the match to TRBD1 covers 10 bases. Per germline, CDR1 SNHLY and CDR2 FYNNEI. CDR3 length: 14 amino acids. J lost 10 bases, V lost 3 bases, and 8 bases had no gene match. The CDR3 loop reads CASSEGDRGSAAFF. The CDR3 region has the DNA TGTGCCAGCAGTGAGGGGGACAGGGGAAGTGCAGCTTTCTTT.

The chain is built from TRBV28 and TRBJ1-1; 8 bases are a match to TRBD1. CDR1 MDHEN and CDR2 SYDVKM come from the germline V gene. The CDR3 is 16 amino acids. Trimming removed 5 bases from V and 0 bases from J; junction bases left unmatched: 8. The CDR3: CASSATGALLNTEAFF. The CDR3 DNA reads as TGTGCCAGCAGTGCGACAGGGGCCCTCTTGAACACTGAAGCTTTCTTT.

The rearrangement joins TRBV7-2 to TRBJ2-6; D call uncertain. Looked up from germline, CDR1 is SGHTA and CDR2 is FQGNSA. V lost 2 bases, J lost 2 bases, and 7 bases lay in between. The CDR3 contains 15 residues. The chain's CDR3 is CASSLLRTGANVLTF. The CDR3 DNA follows: TGTGCCAGCAGCTTACTGAGGACTGGGGCCAACGTCCTGACTTTC.

V is TRBV10-3 and J is TRBJ1-6; D may be TRBD1 (6 bases). V was trimmed by 0 bases and J by 5 bases, leaving 8 bases between them. Germline V gene data show CDR1 as ENHRY and CDR2 as SYGVKD. This CDR3 has 15 amino acids. CDR3 residues: CAISESGTNNSPLHF. In DNA, the CDR3 is TGTGCCATCAGTGAGTCGGGGACAAATAATTCACCCCTCCACTTT.

The chain recombines TRBV7-6 with TRBJ1-2, with D tentatively TRBD1 (5 bases). The CDR3 is 13 residues long. CDR1 is SGHVS, CDR2 FNYEAQ, per germline. V dropped 0 bases and J dropped 4 bases, with 6 bases sitting between them. The CDR3 DNA follows: TGTGCCAGCAGCTTAGCGGGGCGCTATGGCTACACCTTC. Its translation: CASSLAGRYGYTF.